Presented here are 27 T cell receptor beta chains from one specimen sequenced in a study of vaccination and CD4 T cells after COVID-19. Sequencing of cultured CD4+ T cell DNA used the Oncomine TCR Beta short-read assay. TCRdb reprocessed the PCR reads via MiXCR and lists one record per CDR3 protein. Here the sample spans some 16,000 distinct CDR3 sequences, 55% being singletons. Their specific antigens are unknown. The sample's treatment: roughly 11-day PBMC culture with coronavirus spike peptide pools or control peptides (ViraFEST assay). The sample consisted of CD4+ T cells from blood, cultured in vitro. These TCRs come from a human donor who had recovered from COVID-19.

The J gene is TRBJ2-5, the V gene TRBV7-2; the D gene is possibly TRBD2 (6 bases). This CDR3 spans 16 amino acids. Germline V lookup: CDR1 SGHTA, CDR2 FQGNSA. Trimming took off 2 bases at V and 2 bases at J, with 15 bases between the two ends. The CDR3 loop is CASSLWSVAGQETQYF. The CDR3 DNA sequence: TGTGCCAGCAGCTTATGGTCCGTGGCGGGACAAGAGACCCAGTACTTC.

The chain joins TRBV6-1 to TRBJ1-3; D gene ambiguous. This CDR3 is built from 16 residues. V lost 2 bases and J lost 0, with 11 bases in between. CDR1 is MNHNS, CDR2 SASEGT, per germline. The CDR3: CASSELEASSGNTIYF. The DNA for the CDR3 is TGTGCCAGCAGTGAATTGGAGGCGAGCTCTGGAAACACCATATATTTT.

This clonotype has a handful of counts. The rearrangement links TRBV7-2 to TRBJ1-5; D uncertain. CDR1 is SGHTA, CDR2 FQGNSA, per germline. The CDR3 is 13 residues long. The germline V and J ends were trimmed by 3 bases and 5 bases, with 8 bases remaining between them. The CDR3 is CASSFSLDQPQHF. In nucleotides, the CDR3 is TGTGCCAGCAGCTTTTCGTTGGATCAGCCCCAGCATTTT.

The chain has TRBV6-1 and TRBJ1-5; D is uncertain. With 5 bases removed from V and 9 bases from J, the gap between germline ends came to 8 bases. The CDR3 contains 11 residues. Per germline, CDR1 MNHNS and CDR2 SASEGT. The CDR3 bases are TGTGCCAGCAGTCCATCGGGGCCCCAGCATTTT. It translates to CASSPSGPQHF.

This chain uses TRBV12-3 or TRBV12-4 with TRBJ1-1; the D is unclear. The CDR3 is 13 residues long. The V end lost 5 bases, the J end lost 0 bases, and 7 bases lay between the germline ends. The chain's CDR3 is CASSLLMNTEAFF. CDR3 bases: TGTGCCAGCAGTCTTCTGATGAACACTGAAGCTTTCTTT.

The V and J genes are TRBV6-1 and TRBJ1-5, with TRBD1 identical over 9 bases. V was pared by 6 bases and J by 5 bases, with 5 bases of the junction left unmatched. Per germline, CDR1 MNHNS and CDR2 SASEGT. The CDR3 is made up of 14 amino acids. The CDR3 reads CASSTGGSHQPQHF. CDR3 bases: TGTGCCAGCAGCACAGGGGGCAGCCATCAGCCCCAGCATTTT.

The chain couples TRBV28 to TRBJ1-5; D unclear. With 6 bases removed from V and 1 base from J, the gap between germline ends came to 13 bases. The germline V gene has CDR1 MDHEN and CDR2 SYDVKM. This CDR3 spans 15 amino acids. CDR3 residues: CASRPTGGSNQPQHF. The CDR3 nucleotides read TGTGCCAGCAGGCCTACCGGAGGGAGCAATCAGCCCCAGCATTTT.

The chain is built from TRBV11-2 and TRBJ2-5; D may be TRBD2 (5 bases). Germline lookup yields CDR1 SGHAT and CDR2 FQNNGV. This CDR3 contains 15 residues. The V end lost 5 bases, the J end lost 2 bases, and 15 bases lay between the germline ends. The DNA for the CDR3 is TGTGCCAGCAGCCACAATGTCGGGGAACAAGAGACCCAGTACTTC. Residues: CASSHNVGEQETQYF.

The chain employs TRBV5-1 and TRBJ1-1; D not resolved. Germline CDR1 SGHRS, CDR2 YFSETQ. Trimming took off 3 bases at V and 0 bases at J, with 9 bases between the two ends. This CDR3 is 14 amino acids long. The CDR3 DNA sequence: TGCGCCAGCAGCTCCGGGAGCCTGAACACTGAAGCTTTCTTT. Translation: CASSSGSLNTEAFF.

The chain employs TRBV19 and TRBJ1-2; a possible D gene is TRBD1 (6 bases). V was shortened by 7 bases and J by 0 bases, with 12 bases between the two germline ends. Per germline, CDR1 LNHDA and CDR2 SQIVND (reference sequence). This CDR3 is built from 14 residues. The CDR3 reads CASKQGQSNYGYTF. The CDR3 coding sequence is TGTGCCAGTAAGCAGGGGCAATCTAACTATGGCTACACCTTC.

This clonotype appeared a few times. This chain joins TRBV6-4 and TRBJ2-3; 11 positions match TRBD2. The ends lost 6 bases at V and 1 base at J; junction bases unmatched: 3. Germline V lookup: CDR1 MRHNA, CDR2 SNTAGT. The CDR3 totals 15 residues. CDR3: CASRPLAGGTDTQYF. In DNA, the CDR3 is TGTGCCAGCAGACCACTAGCGGGAGGCACAGATACGCAGTATTTT.

This clonotype was observed a handful of times. The V call is TRBV28, the J call TRBJ2-2, with D unclear. CDR3 length: 12 residues. The germline CDR1 and CDR2 sequences are MDHEN and SYDVKM. V lost 2 bases and J lost 8, with 6 bases in between. The CDR3 reads CASSLPVGELFF. The CDR3 DNA reads as TGTGCCAGCAGTTTACCTGTAGGGGAGCTGTTTTTT.

V is TRBV12-3 or TRBV12-4 and J is TRBJ1-1; no clear D. V was cut by 3 bases and J by 3 bases, with 11 bases left in between. CDR3 length equals 14 residues. CDR3 in DNA: TGTGCCAGCAGTTTTCAGCAAGCCCACACTGAAGCTTTCTTT. Encoded protein: CASSFQQAHTEAFF.

This clonotype appeared a few times. The chain has TRBV5-4 and TRBJ2-5, with D perhaps TRBD2 (5 bases). V dropped 4 bases and J dropped 7 bases, with 14 bases sitting between them. The CDR3 has 13 amino acids. Germline V lookup: CDR1 SGHNT, CDR2 YYREEE (reference sequence). CDR3 region: CASSQDSLGTQYF. CDR3 in DNA: TGTGCCAGCAGCCAGGACTCGCTCGGGACCCAGTACTTC.

V and J are TRBV2 and TRBJ1-5; D call uncertain. The CDR3 totals 13 residues. Germline V gene data show CDR1 as SNHLY and CDR2 as FYNNEI. V was clipped by 7 bases and J by 5 bases, with 12 bases between them. The CDR3 coding sequence is TGTGCCAGCACCCCGGGAATCGATCAGCCCCAGCATTTT. It codes for CASTPGIDQPQHF.

This chain uses TRBV27 with TRBJ1-6, with D maybe TRBD1 (5 bases). This CDR3 contains 14 residues. Trimming took off 6 bases at V and 10 bases at J, with 16 bases between the two ends. Germline V gene lookup returns CDR1 MNHEY and CDR2 SMNVEV (reference sequence). This CDR3 is CASSPGPWDSPLHF. In nucleotides, the CDR3 is TGTGCCAGCAGCCCGGGACCGTGGGACTCACCCCTCCACTTT.

The V and J genes are TRBV12-3 or TRBV12-4 and TRBJ1-5; D perhaps matches TRBD1 (5 bases). Trimming left V 0 bases short and J 6 bases short, with 9 bases between. This CDR3 comprises 14 residues. CDR3: CASSLAMRGQPQHF. CDR3 coding DNA: TGTGCCAGCAGTTTAGCGATGAGGGGTCAGCCCCAGCATTTT.

The chain couples TRBV27 to TRBJ1-2; D is unclear. V lost 6 bases, J lost 5 bases, and 19 bases lay in between. The germline CDR1 and CDR2 sequences are MNHEY and SMNVEV (reference sequence). This CDR3 is 15 amino acids long. The DNA of the CDR3 is TGTGCCAGCAGCCGAGCAGTGGGGAGTCTTTATGGCTACACCTTC. Its translation: CASSRAVGSLYGYTF.

The chain couples TRBV6-1 to TRBJ2-5; 12 bases align to TRBD2. CDR1 MNHNS and CDR2 SASEGT come from the germline V gene. V was pared by 0 bases and J by 1 base, with 6 bases of the junction left unmatched. This CDR3 spans 18 amino acids. The CDR3, as DNA: TGTGCCAGCAGTGAAGCGCGACTAGCGGGAGCCGTCCAAGAGACCCAGTACTTC. Translation gives CASSEARLAGAVQETQYF.

The chain links TRBV7-9 to TRBJ1-1; tentative D call: TRBD1 (5 bases). The CDR3 is 14 amino acids. Trimming shortened V by 8 bases and J by 0 bases, and 13 bases separated the two germline ends. Germline V gene data show CDR1 as SEHNR and CDR2 as FQNEAQ (reference sequence). The chain's CDR3 is CASGQGSLNTEAFF. CDR3 bases: TGTGCCAGCGGGCAGGGCTCTTTGAACACTGAAGCTTTCTTT.

This chain connects TRBV7-2 to TRBJ2-7; possibly TRBD1 for D (7 bases). This CDR3 is built from 15 residues. Germline lookup yields CDR1 SGHTA and CDR2 FQGNSA. The V gene lost 1 base and the J gene lost 4 bases, with 14 bases spanning the gap. DNA for the CDR3: TGTGCCAGCAGCTTAGATGCCAGGGGGAGGTACGAGCAGTACTTC. Translating it yields CASSLDARGRYEQYF.

This chain uses TRBV20-1 with TRBJ2-1; tentatively, D is TRBD2 (7 bases). CDR1 DFQATT and CDR2 SNEGSKA come from the germline V gene (reference sequence). V lost 3 bases and J 3 bases, leaving 21 bases between the germline ends. This CDR3 spans 17 amino acids. The CDR3 DNA follows: TGCAGTGCTAGCCCGGGGAGGAGGGGGACTAACTACAATGAGCAGTTCTTC. Amino acid sequence: CSASPGRRGTNYNEQFF.

The V gene is TRBV6-2 or TRBV6-3, the J gene TRBJ1-5; TRBD1 aligns across 7 bases. The J segment lost 2 bases and the V segment lost 6 bases, leaving 10 bases of the junction unmatched. Germline values: CDR1 MNHEY, CDR2 SVGEGT. The CDR3 length is 16 residues. The CDR3 is CASRTFRGQGNQPQHF. CDR3 bases: TGTGCCAGCAGGACCTTCCGTGGACAGGGCAATCAGCCCCAGCATTTT.

V is TRBV4-3 and J is TRBJ1-1; TRBD1 is a possible D gene (6 bases). This CDR3 is 15 amino acids long. Trimming stripped 0 bases from V and 4 bases from J, with 12 bases between. The V gene's germline CDR1 is LGHNA and CDR2 YSLEER. CDR3 region: CASSQELGGPTEAFF. In nucleotides, the CDR3 is TGCGCCAGCAGCCAAGAGTTAGGGGGGCCCACTGAAGCTTTCTTT.

This chain joins TRBV30 and TRBJ2-7; 8 bases match TRBD1. Per the germline V gene, CDR1 is GTSNPN and CDR2 is SVGIG (reference sequence). The CDR3 loop spans 13 amino acids. V lost 5 bases and J lost 2; bases outside the gene matches: 5. CDR3 nucleotides: TGTGCCTGGGTCCGGGACAGGCCCTACGAGCAGTACTTC. Translation gives CAWVRDRPYEQYF.

The chain couples TRBV20-1 to TRBJ2-1, with unresolved D. From germline, CDR1 is DFQATT and CDR2 SNEGSKA (reference sequence). V was shortened by 6 bases and J by 4 bases, with 13 bases between the two germline ends. The CDR3 is 13 amino acids. DNA of the CDR3: TGCAGTGCAACGGAGAGTGTTTACAATGAGCAGTTCTTC. It encodes CSATESVYNEQFF.

CDR3 in DNA: TGTGCCAGCAGCCCTCGGACAGGAGACTACGAGCAGTACTTC. Residues: CASSPRTGDYEQYF. J is TRBJ2-7 and V is TRBV11-1, with TRBD1 matching over 7 bases. Germline V gives CDR1 SGHAT, CDR2 FQDESV (reference sequence). J was trimmed by 3 bases and V by 5 bases; bases with no gene match: 7. The CDR3 is 14 amino acids.